This TCR beta chain was identified during a study of regulatory T cells in long-lasting Graves disease. Time point meaning: newly diagnosed GD, antithyroid drugs for less than 3 months. From RNA extracted from PBMCs, the TCR library was made. Arm-PCR of CDR3 regions with iRepertoire HTBI primers generated TCR beta libraries. One entry per CDR3 protein, called by TCRdb with MiXCR from the multiplex PCR reads. The profile covers approximately 470,000 distinct CDR3 sequences, with about 16% appearing a single time and 12% taken by the ten largest. The table lists this clonotype with many counts. The data were also submitted as part of a second study, on T cells in Graves' hyperthyroidism and ophthalmopathy. As reported in that work: Hyperthyroidism was newly diagnosed in patients aged 18 to 65 (duration under 2 months). The primer set for the first-round RT-PCR of the TCR CDR3 was HTBI. In blood, most of the thyroid clonotypes expanded above 0.001 were also present. Ophthalmopathy was told apart from stable hyperthyroidism by a 13 V-J model.

The specimen was peripheral blood mononuclear cells (PBMCs), collected at new diagnosis, from a patient treated with antithyroid drugs. The TCR sequence derives from a man in his forties with Graves disease.

CDR3 sequence reads: CSVEIVTANTGELFF. The CDR3 region has the DNA TGCAGCGTTGAAATTGTGACAGCCAACACCGGGGAGCTGTTTTTT. This rearrangement joins TRBV29-1 to TRBJ2-2; D is possibly TRBD1 (5 bases). Between the trimmed V and J ends, which lost 2 bases and 2 bases, there was a span of 12 bases. The CDR3 is 15 amino acids. Germline lookup yields CDR1 SQVTM and CDR2 ANQGSEA.